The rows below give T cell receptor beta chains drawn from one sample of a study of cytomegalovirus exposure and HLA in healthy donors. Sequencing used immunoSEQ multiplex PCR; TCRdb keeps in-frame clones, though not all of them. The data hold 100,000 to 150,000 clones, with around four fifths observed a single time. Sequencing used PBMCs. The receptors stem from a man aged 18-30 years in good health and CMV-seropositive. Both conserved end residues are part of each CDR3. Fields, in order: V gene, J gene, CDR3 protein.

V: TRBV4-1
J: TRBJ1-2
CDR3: CASSQANGGGYTF

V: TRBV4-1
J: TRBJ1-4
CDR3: CASSQEGTDINEKLFF

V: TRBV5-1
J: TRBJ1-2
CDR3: CASSPDTVGYGYTF

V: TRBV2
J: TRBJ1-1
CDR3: CASMLDRAAMNTEAFF

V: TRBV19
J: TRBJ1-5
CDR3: CASRIGQSNQPQHF

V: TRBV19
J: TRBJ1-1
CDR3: CAGRISGFPNTEAFF

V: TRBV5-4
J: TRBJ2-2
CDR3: CASSPPGQGYTGELFF

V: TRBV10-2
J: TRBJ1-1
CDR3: CASSKKDRGGANTEAFF

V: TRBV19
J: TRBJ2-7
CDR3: CASREGATYEQYF

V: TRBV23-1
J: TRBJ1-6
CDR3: CASITQGAQNSPLHF

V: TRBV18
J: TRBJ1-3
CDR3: CASSPNRATSGNTIYF

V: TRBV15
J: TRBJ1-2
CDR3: CATSSLGQASYGYTF

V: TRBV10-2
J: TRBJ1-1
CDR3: CASGPQGIHVFF

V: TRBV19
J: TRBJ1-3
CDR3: CASSKDIFPGNTIYF

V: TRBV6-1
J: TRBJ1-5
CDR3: CASSEDSVRNQPQHF

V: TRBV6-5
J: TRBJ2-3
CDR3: CASSPGTVGTDTQYF

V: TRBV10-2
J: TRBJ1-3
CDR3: CASSVAGNTIYF